The sequence of this T cell receptor (beta chain) was determined in a study of T cell clones after liver transplantation. In the study overall: Liver transplant recipients had immunosuppression withdrawal attempted within 2 years.

Method: immunoSEQ multiplex PCR; TCRdb's copy keeps in-frame clones and lacks some. The data show 55,000 to 75,000 clones, 92% seen once. The sequencing used CD4+ T cells from blood, collected less than 27 months after liver transplant. The TCR originated in a human patient who received a liver transplant. These T cells may partly come from the graft donor.

The CDR3 sequence is CASSESAGGGADTQYF. The CDR3 bases are TGTGCCAGCAGTGAATCAGCGGGAGGGGGGGCAGATACGCAGTATTTT. The V gene is TRBV2, the J gene TRBJ2-3, with 10 nucleotides matching TRBD2. Germline lookup yields CDR1 SNHLY and CDR2 FYNNEI. The CDR3 totals 16 residues. V dropped 2 bases and J dropped 4; count of bases not matched to a gene: 6.